The 19 T cell receptor beta chains listed next were all sequenced from one sample in a study of identical twins' blood T cells. One entry per CDR3 protein, called by TCRdb with MiXCR from the 5' RACE reads. The sample has 350,000 to 450,000 distinct CDR3 sequences; over 25% are singletons. Sequencing input: PBMCs. These receptor sequences come from a woman aged 18 to 55 in good health.

This chain links TRBV3-1 with TRBJ1-5, with D possibly TRBD1 on 6 matching bases. V was clipped by 0 bases and J by 2 bases, with 8 bases between them. Germline V gene sequence: CDR1 LGHDT, CDR2 YNNKEL (reference sequence). The CDR3 length is 15 residues. CDR3 in amino acids: CASSQDHRGNQPQHF. The CDR3 DNA reads as TGTGCCAGCAGCCAAGATCACAGGGGCAATCAGCCCCAGCATTTT.

J is TRBJ1-3 and V is TRBV3-1; no clear D gene. The CDR3 loop spans 12 amino acids. Trimming left V 0 bases short and J 12 bases short, with 9 bases between. Germline V gives CDR1 LGHDT, CDR2 YNNKEL (reference sequence). The DNA for the CDR3 is TGTGCCAGCAGCCAAGAACCCCTCGTCATATATTTT. Its protein is CASSQEPLVIYF.

This clonotype was counted many times. CDR3 loop: CASGNLGGQNIQYF. The CDR3 nucleotides read TGTGCCAGCGGGAATTTAGGGGGCCAAAACATTCAGTACTTC. The rearrangement joins TRBV12-3 or TRBV12-4 to TRBJ2-4; TRBD1 aligns across 7 bases. V lost 8 bases and J lost 5; bases outside the gene matches: 9. This CDR3 comprises 14 residues.

This clonotype appeared many times. The chain combines TRBV6-4 with TRBJ2-3; 10 bases align to TRBD2. Trimming at V came to 3 bases and at J to 6 bases, leaving 6 bases not matched to a gene. The CDR3 runs 15 residues. Germline V lookup: CDR1 MRHNA, CDR2 SNTAGT. The CDR3 sequence: CASSEVAGGGDTQYF. CDR3 DNA: TGTGCCAGCAGTGAAGTAGCGGGAGGCGGGGATACGCAGTATTTT.

J is TRBJ1-2 and V is TRBV5-1, with 7 bases identical to TRBD1. CDR1 and CDR2 from the germline V gene are SGHRS and YFSETQ. V trimming: 6 bases; J trimming: 4 bases; junction bases outside the gene matches: 6. This CDR3 is built from 13 residues. This CDR3 is CASIRDSSYGYTF. Written as DNA, the CDR3 is TGCGCCAGCATTAGGGACAGCAGCTATGGCTACACCTTC.

The CDR3 nucleotides are TGTGCCAGTAGTATAGTAACCAGGAACACTGAAGCTTTCTTT. Its protein is CASSIVTRNTEAFF. The rearrangement joins TRBV19 to TRBJ1-1; D not certain. V dropped 1 base and J dropped 1 base, with 7 bases sitting between them. CDR3 length equals 14 residues. Germline V gene sequence: CDR1 LNHDA, CDR2 SQIVND (reference sequence).

This clonotype turned up a few times. The genes are TRBV20-1 and TRBJ2-7; a possible D gene is TRBD1 (6 bases). Trimming removed 3 bases at V and 3 bases at J, with 18 bases between. The CDR3 covers 15 residues. Germline assignment: CDR1 DFQATT and CDR2 SNEGSKA (reference sequence). This chain's CDR3 is CSASAGGLSYYEQYF. The DNA for the CDR3 is TGCAGTGCTAGTGCTGGGGGCCTCTCCTACTACGAGCAGTACTTC.

This clonotype was observed many times. The chain has TRBV5-6 and TRBJ1-3; no clear D gene. The length of the CDR3 is 15 residues. Trimming took 5 bases from V and 0 from J, leaving 12 bases between them. Per the germline V gene, CDR1 is SGHDT and CDR2 is YYEEEE. The CDR3 bases are TGTGCCAGCAGAAGTCGGACCCGCTCTGGAAACACCATATATTTT. This translates into CASRSRTRSGNTIYF.

The J gene is TRBJ1-1, the V gene TRBV5-1, with TRBD1 as a possible D gene (5 bases). Deletions cut 2 bases from V and 4 bases from J, with 12 bases between. CDR3 size: 14 residues. CDR1 and CDR2 (germline): SGHRS, YFSETQ. In DNA form, the CDR3 reads TGCGCCAGCAGCTTAGTGACCCAGGGCACTGAAGCTTTCTTT. Protein product: CASSLVTQGTEAFF.

V usage is TRBV20-1 and J usage is TRBJ1-4, with D possibly being TRBD1 (5 bases). The CDR3 consists of 14 residues. Trimming shortened V by 0 bases and J by 8 bases, and 13 bases separated the two germline ends. The germline V gene has CDR1 DFQATT and CDR2 SNEGSKA (reference sequence). This CDR3 is CSARDGAGGEKLFF. The CDR3 region has the DNA TGCAGTGCTAGAGATGGGGCGGGTGGGGAAAAACTGTTTTTT.

Comments on this clonotype: This CDR3 is missing its conserved last phenylalanine or tryptophan, likely due to a read error. The chain couples TRBV5-1 to TRBJ1-1; D is possibly TRBD1 (5 bases). Trimming pared 4 bases from V and 6 bases from J, leaving 7 bases between. The CDR3 loop spans 11 amino acids. CDR1 and CDR2 from the germline V gene are SGHRS and YFSETQ. The DNA for the CDR3 is TGCGCCAGCAGCCTAGGGGCTGAAGCTTTCGTT. It yields the protein CASSLGAEAFV.

A remark on this clonotype: The final CDR3 position lacks the conserved phenylalanine or tryptophan, pointing to a likely read error. J is TRBJ2-3 and V is TRBV25-1, with D tentatively TRBD1 (6 bases). Trimming removed 4 bases from V and 4 bases from J, with 21 bases in between. The CDR3 totals 17 residues. CDR1 MGHDK and CDR2 SYGVNS come from the germline V gene. The CDR3 nucleotides read TGTGCCAGCAGTGCACCCCACAGGGTTTGGAGCCCAGATACGCAGTATCTT. It translates to CASSAPHRVWSPDTQYL.

The J gene is TRBJ2-6, the V gene TRBV5-1; D not resolved. V was clipped by 3 bases and J by 1 base, with 5 bases between them. This CDR3 comprises 14 residues. Germline CDR1 and CDR2: SGHRS and YFSETQ. The CDR3 DNA follows: TGCGCCAGCAGCTCGCAGTCTGGGGCCAACGTCCTGACTTTC. This codes for CASSSQSGANVLTF.

The rearrangement uses TRBV7-9 and TRBJ2-1; 7 bases are shared with TRBD2. Germline V CDR1 and CDR2: SEHNR, FQNEAQ (reference sequence). Germline trimming cut 6 bases from V and 6 bases from J; bases unmatched to any gene: 8. The CDR3 is 14 amino acids. CDR3 sequence: CASRPSGTCNEQFF. The DNA for the CDR3 is TGTGCCAGCAGGCCAAGCGGGACCTGCAATGAGCAGTTCTTC.

This clonotype was observed a few times. The gene calls are TRBV5-5 and TRBJ2-1, with D perhaps matching TRBD1 (6 bases). Germline V gene lookup returns CDR1 SGHKS and CDR2 YYEKEE (reference sequence). The CDR3 has 14 residues. Trimming took 2 bases from V and 10 from J, leaving 16 bases between them. The CDR3 region has the DNA TGTGCCAGCAGCTTAAGCGGAGCGGACAGAGAGCAGTTCTTC. It translates to CASSLSGADREQFF.

V and J are TRBV5-6 and TRBJ1-1; D uncertain. Trimming stripped 0 bases from V and 5 bases from J, with 5 bases between. This CDR3 is built from 12 residues. CDR1 and CDR2 (germline): SGHDT, YYEEEE. This CDR3 reads CASSLAWTEAFF. The CDR3, as DNA: TGTGCCAGCAGCTTGGCGTGGACTGAAGCTTTCTTT.

The chain recombines TRBV20-1 with TRBJ1-5; no definite D call. Germline CDR1 and CDR2: DFQATT and SNEGSKA (reference sequence). With 5 bases removed from V and 4 bases from J, the gap between germline ends came to 9 bases. There are 12 residues in the CDR3. CDR3: CSARLPNQPQHF. The CDR3 bases are TGCAGTGCTCGTTTACCTAATCAGCCCCAGCATTTT.

The table lists this clonotype with a few counts. The V gene is TRBV7-9, the J gene TRBJ2-4, with D unclear. The germline CDR1 and CDR2 sequences are SEHNR and FQNEAQ (reference sequence). V was cut by 3 bases and J by 0 bases, with 9 bases left in between. The CDR3 runs 15 residues. The CDR3 region is CASSFAALAKNIQYF. In DNA form, the CDR3 reads TGTGCCAGCAGCTTTGCAGCATTAGCCAAAAACATTCAGTACTTC.

CDR3 in amino acids: CSVAGNRASYEQYF. The CDR3 region has the DNA TGCAGCGTTGCCGGAAACAGGGCCTCCTACGAGCAGTACTTC. The gene calls are TRBV29-1 and TRBJ2-7; D is perhaps TRBD1 (6 bases). The germline V and J ends were trimmed by 4 bases and 0 bases, with 13 bases remaining between them. This CDR3 is 14 amino acids long. The V gene's germline CDR1 is SQVTM and CDR2 ANQGSEA.